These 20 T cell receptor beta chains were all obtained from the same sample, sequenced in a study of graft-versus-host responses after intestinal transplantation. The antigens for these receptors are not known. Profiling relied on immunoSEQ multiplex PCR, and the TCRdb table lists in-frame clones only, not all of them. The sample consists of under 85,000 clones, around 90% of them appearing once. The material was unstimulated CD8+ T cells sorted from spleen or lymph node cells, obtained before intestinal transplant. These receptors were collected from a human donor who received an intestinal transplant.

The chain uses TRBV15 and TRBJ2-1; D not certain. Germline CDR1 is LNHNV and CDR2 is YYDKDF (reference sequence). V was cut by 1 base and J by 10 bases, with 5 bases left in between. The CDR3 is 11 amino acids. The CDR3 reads CATSRGREQFF. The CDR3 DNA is TGTGCCACCAGCAGAGGCCGGGAGCAGTTCTTC.

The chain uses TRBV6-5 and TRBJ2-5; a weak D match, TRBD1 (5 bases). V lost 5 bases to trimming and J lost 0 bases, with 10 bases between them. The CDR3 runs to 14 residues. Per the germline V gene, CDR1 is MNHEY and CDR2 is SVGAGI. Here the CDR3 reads CASSQTVNQETQYF. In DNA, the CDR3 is TGTGCCAGCAGTCAGACAGTAAACCAAGAGACCCAGTACTTC.

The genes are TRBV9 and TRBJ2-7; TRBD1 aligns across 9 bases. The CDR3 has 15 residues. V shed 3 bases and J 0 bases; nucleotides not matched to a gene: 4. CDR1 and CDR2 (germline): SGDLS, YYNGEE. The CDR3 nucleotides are TGTGCCAGCAGCGAAGGGACAGGGTTCTCCTACGAGCAGTACTTC. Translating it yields CASSEGTGFSYEQYF.

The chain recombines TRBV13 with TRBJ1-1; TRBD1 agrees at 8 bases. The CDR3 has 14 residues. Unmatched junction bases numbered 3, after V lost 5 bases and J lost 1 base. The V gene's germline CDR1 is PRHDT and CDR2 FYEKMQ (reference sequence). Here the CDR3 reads CASSQGAANTEAFF. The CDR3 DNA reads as TGTGCCAGCAGCCAGGGGGCAGCGAACACTGAAGCTTTCTTT.

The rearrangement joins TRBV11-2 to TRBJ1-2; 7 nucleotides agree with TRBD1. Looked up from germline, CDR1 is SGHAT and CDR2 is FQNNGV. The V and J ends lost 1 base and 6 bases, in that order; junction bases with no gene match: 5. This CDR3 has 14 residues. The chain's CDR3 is CASSLVRTGDGYTF. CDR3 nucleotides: TGTGCCAGCAGCTTAGTTAGGACAGGTGATGGCTACACCTTC.

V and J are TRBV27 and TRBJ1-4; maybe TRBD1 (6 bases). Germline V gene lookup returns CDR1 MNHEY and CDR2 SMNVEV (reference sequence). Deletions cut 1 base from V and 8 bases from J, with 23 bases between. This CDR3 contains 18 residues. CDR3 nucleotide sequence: TGTGCCAGCAGTTTATGGGCCCCGGGGTCAGGGGTAGAGGAAAAACTGTTTTTT. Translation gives CASSLWAPGSGVEEKLFF. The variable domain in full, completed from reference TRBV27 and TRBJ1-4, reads EAQVTQNPRYLITVTGKKLTVTCSQNMNHEYMSWYRQDPGLGLRQIYYSMNVEVTDKGDVPEGYKVSRKEKRNFPLILESPSPNQTSLYFCASSLWAPGSGVEEKLFFGSGTQLSVL.

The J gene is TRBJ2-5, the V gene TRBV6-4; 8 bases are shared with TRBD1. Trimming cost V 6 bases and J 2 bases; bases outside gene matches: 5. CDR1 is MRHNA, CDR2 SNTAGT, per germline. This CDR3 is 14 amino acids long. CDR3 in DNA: TGTGCCAGCAGCAGACAGGGGTTACAAGAGACCCAGTACTTC. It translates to CASSRQGLQETQYF.

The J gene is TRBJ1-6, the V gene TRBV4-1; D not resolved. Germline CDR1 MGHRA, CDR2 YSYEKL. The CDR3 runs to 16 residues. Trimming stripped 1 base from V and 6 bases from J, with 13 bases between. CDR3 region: CASSQVATEGNSPLHF. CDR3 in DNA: TGCGCCAGCAGCCAAGTTGCCACGGAGGGTAATTCACCCCTCCACTTT.

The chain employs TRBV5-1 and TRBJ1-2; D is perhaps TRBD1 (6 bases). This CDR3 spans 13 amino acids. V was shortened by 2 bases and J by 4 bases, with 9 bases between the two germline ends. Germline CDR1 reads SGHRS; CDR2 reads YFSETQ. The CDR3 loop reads CASSFGQSYGYTF. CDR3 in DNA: TGCGCCAGCAGCTTCGGACAGTCCTATGGCTACACCTTC.

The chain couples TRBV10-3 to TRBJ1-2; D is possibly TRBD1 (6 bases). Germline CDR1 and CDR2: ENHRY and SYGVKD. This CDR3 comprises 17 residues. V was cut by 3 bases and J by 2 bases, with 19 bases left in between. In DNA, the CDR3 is TGTGCCATCAGTGACGGGGGGGGCGGCTTTCCGAACTATGGCTACACCTTC. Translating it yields CAISDGGGGFPNYGYTF.

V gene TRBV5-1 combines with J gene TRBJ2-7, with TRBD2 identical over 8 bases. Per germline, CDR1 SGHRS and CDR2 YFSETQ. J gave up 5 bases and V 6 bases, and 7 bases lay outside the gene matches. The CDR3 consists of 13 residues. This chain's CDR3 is CASNPGGGHEQYF. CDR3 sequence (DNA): TGCGCCAGCAACCCGGGCGGGGGGCACGAGCAGTACTTC.

The CDR3 sequence is CASSETELLGSPLHF. The CDR3 DNA reads TGTGCCAGCAGTGAAACGGAGCTTTTAGGTTCACCCCTCCACTTT. The chain couples TRBV2 to TRBJ1-6; no clear D gene. The V end lost 2 bases, the J end lost 9 bases, and 14 bases lay between the germline ends. This CDR3 has 15 residues. Germline lookup yields CDR1 SNHLY and CDR2 FYNNEI.

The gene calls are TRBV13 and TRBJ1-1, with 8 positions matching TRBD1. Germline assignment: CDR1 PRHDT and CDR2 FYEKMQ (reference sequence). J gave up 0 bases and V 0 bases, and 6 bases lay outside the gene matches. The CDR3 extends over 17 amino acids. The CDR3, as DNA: TGTGCCAGCAGCTTAGGCCTAGACAGGGGACTGAACACTGAAGCTTTCTTT. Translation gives CASSLGLDRGLNTEAFF. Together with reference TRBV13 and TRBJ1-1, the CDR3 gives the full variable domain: AAGVIQSPRHLIKEKRETATLKCYPIPRHDTVYWYQQGPGQDPQFLISFYEKMQSDKGSIPDRFSAQQFSDYHSELNMSSLELGDSALYFCASSLGLDRGLNTEAFFGQGTRLTVV.

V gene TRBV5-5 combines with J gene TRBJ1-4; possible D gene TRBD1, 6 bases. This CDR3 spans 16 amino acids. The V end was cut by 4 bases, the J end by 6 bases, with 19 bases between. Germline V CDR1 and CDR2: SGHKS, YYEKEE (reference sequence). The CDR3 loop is CASSPGWGLLDEKLFF. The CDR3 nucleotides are TGTGCCAGCAGCCCCGGGTGGGGGCTCTTGGATGAAAAACTGTTTTTT. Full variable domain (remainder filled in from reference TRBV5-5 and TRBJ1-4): DAGVTQSPTHLIKTRGQQVTLRCSPISGHKSVSWYQQVLGQGPQFIFQYYEKEERGRGNFPDRFSARQFPNYSSELNVNALLLGDSALYLCASSPGWGLLDEKLFFGSGTQLSVL.

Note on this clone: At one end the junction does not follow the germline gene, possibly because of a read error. The CDR3 DNA sequence: TGTGCCAGCAGCGTAGCGCTACAGGGACCCCGCACGGATACGCAGTATTTT. Translated, it gives CASSVALQGPRTDTQYF. The V gene is TRBV9, the J gene TRBJ2-3; D perhaps matches TRBD1 (6 bases). The CDR3 length is 17 residues. Germline-derived CDR1 and CDR2 are SGDLS and YYNGEE. Full variable domain (rest looked up from reference TRBV9 and TRBJ2-3): DSGVTQTPKHLITATGQRVTLRCSPRSGDLSVYWYQQSLDQGLQFLIQYYNGEERAKGNILERFSAQQFPDLHSELNLSSLELGDSALYFCASSVALQGPRTDTQYFGPGTRLTVL.

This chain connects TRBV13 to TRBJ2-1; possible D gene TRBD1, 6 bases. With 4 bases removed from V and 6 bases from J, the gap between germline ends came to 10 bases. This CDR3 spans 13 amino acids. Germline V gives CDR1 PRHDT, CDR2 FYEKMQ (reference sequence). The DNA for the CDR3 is TGTGCCAGCAGCTCACAGGGCGCCAATGAGCAGTTCTTC. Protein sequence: CASSSQGANEQFF.

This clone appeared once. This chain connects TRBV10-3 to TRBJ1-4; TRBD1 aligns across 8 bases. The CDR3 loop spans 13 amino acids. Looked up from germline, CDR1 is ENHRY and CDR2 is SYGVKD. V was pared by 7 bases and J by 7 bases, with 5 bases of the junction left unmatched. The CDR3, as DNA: TGTGCCATCACCCGCACAGGGGGTGAAAAACTGTTTTTT. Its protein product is CAITRTGGEKLFF.

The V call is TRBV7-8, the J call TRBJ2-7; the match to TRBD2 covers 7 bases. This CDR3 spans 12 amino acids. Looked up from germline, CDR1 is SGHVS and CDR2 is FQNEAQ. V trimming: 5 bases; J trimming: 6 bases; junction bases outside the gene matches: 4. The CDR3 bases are TGTGCCAGCAGCCGGGGGGTTAGCGAGCAGTACTTC. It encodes CASSRGVSEQYF.

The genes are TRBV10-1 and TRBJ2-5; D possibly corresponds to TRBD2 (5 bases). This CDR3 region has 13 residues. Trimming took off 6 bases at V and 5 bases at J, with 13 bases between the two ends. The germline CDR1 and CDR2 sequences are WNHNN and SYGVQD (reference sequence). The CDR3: CASSDSPGETQYF. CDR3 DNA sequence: TGCGCCAGCAGCGACTCCCCGGGGGAGACCCAGTACTTC.

The CDR3 DNA reads as TGTGCCAGCAGTGACGGGGGTGACTCACCCCTCCACTTT. It yields the protein CASSDGGDSPLHF. The chain couples TRBV6-1 to TRBJ1-6, with a weak D call TRBD1 (5 bases). Trimming pared 3 bases from V and 10 bases from J, leaving 10 bases between. Germline CDR1 reads MNHNS; CDR2 reads SASEGT. The CDR3 totals 13 residues.